The rows below give T cell receptor beta chains drawn from one sample of a study of regulatory T cells in long-lasting Graves disease. TCRdb re-derived calls from the multiplex PCR reads in MiXCR, one entry per CDR3 protein. The top ten clones hold around 26% of a sample with under 450,000 distinct CDR3 sequences, around 22% of them seen once. The sample in question was peripheral blood mononuclear cells (PBMCs), obtained when the disease was refractory, from a patient treated with antithyroid drugs. The receptors originated from a female donor with Graves disease. CDR3s include the opening cysteine and the closing phenylalanine or tryptophan. D genes are given only for firm matches. Clone sizes are given selectively: once, few, many, or a class where the clone is expanded.

j_call clone_size v_call d_call cdr3_aa cdr3_nt
TRBJ2-4 few TRBV29-1 - CSVGEGGKNIQYF TGCAGCGTTGGGGAAGGGGGCAAAAACATTCAGTACTTC
TRBJ2-2 - TRBV28 - CATIYTGELFF TGTGCCACCATTTACACCGGGGAGCTGTTTTTT
TRBJ2-4 - TRBV7-9 TRBD2 CASSPRVAAGGAIAKNIQYF TGTGCCAGCAGCCCAAGAGTAGCGGCGGGAGGAGCTATAGCCAAAAACATTCAGTACTTC
TRBJ1-5 - TRBV12-3/TRBV12-4 - CASSASDQPQHF TGTGCCAGCAGTGCATCGGATCAGCCCCAGCATTTT
TRBJ2-1 - TRBV4-1 - CASSLNPRGSGRNEQFF TGCGCCAGCAGCCTCAACCCCCGAGGGTCGGGGCGAAATGAGCAGTTCTTC
TRBJ2-3 - TRBV29-1 TRBD1 CSVDTGGRTDTQYF TGCAGCGTTGATACAGGGGGGAGAACAGATACGCAGTATTTT
TRBJ1-1 many TRBV27 - CASSLSRQTPNTEAFF TGTGCCAGCAGTTTGTCACGACAGACACCGAACACTGAAGCTTTCTTT
TRBJ2-1 - TRBV24-1 - CATSLLHEQFF TGTGCCACCAGCCTATTACATGAGCAGTTCTTC
TRBJ2-7 - TRBV11-3 - CASSEVGNEQYF TGTGCCAGCAGCGAAGTAGGGAACGAGCAGTACTTC
TRBJ1-1 many TRBV2 - CASSENLAGEAFF TGTGCCAGCAGTGAAAACCTTGCAGGGGAAGCTTTCTTT
TRBJ2-5 many TRBV7-2 TRBD2 CASSLVFGRALETQYF TGTGCCAGCAGCTTAGTATTCGGGAGGGCCTTAGAGACCCAGTACTTC
TRBJ1-6 few TRBV5-1 TRBD1 CASSWGQTNSPLHF TGCGCCAGCAGCTGGGGACAGACTAATTCACCCCTCCACTTT
TRBJ1-1 few TRBV25-1 - CASSERGGSTEAFF TGTGCCAGCAGTGAACGGGGTGGTAGCACTGAAGCTTTCTTT
TRBJ1-2 many TRBV3-1 - CASSQDGAGGYTF TGTGCCAGCAGCCAGGACGGGGCGGGTGGCTACACCTTC
TRBJ2-5 many TRBV28 - CASSLSAGEETQYF TGTGCCAGCAGTTTATCGGCAGGGGAAGAGACCCAGTACTTC
TRBJ2-5 few TRBV5-1 - CASSLDYGLGETQYF TGCGCCAGCAGCTTGGATTACGGTCTTGGGGAGACCCAGTACTTC
TRBJ1-2 - TRBV11-2 - CASSPESNGYTF TGTGCCAGCAGCCCTGAGTCTAATGGCTACACCTTC